This TCR beta chain was captured by sequencing in a study of long-term antiretroviral therapy in people with HIV. An immunoSEQ assay, version v3.0, was performed at survey level. Data came from immunoSEQ multiplex PCR; TCRdb stores just in-frame clones and leaves some out. The table has approximately 9,600 clones, around 84% seen once. This clone was counted between two and nine times. Its antigen is unidentified. General study results and limits: All time points showed a repertoire dominated by clones expanded before ART. Blood, drawn from the mid-2000s to the late 2010s, may reflect older ART regimens.

With 1 base removed from V and 4 bases from J, the gap between germline ends came to 11 bases. Per germline, CDR1 LGHNA and CDR2 YSLEER. CDR3 length: 15 residues. At least two post-ART and at least one pre-ART PBMC sample were available for each donor. The receptor's source is a man aged 25 to 40 with HIV. The genes are TRBV4-3 and TRBJ1-3; a possible D gene is TRBD1 (6 bases). Source: unsorted PBMCs, taken 0.3 years before starting antiretroviral therapy. The CDR3 DNA reads as TGCGCCAGCAGCCAAGGTTTGGGGGCCGGAAACACCATATATTTT. Residues: CASSQGLGAGNTIYF.